This TCR beta chain is drawn from a study of blood T cell repertoires in COVID-19. Study-level background: The origin of the acute and convalescent COVID-19 samples was the United States, Italy and Spain.

The CDR3 runs 12 residues. Trimming shortened V by 4 bases and J by 6 bases, and 9 bases separated the two germline ends. Germline V gene lookup returns CDR1 ENHRY and CDR2 SYGVKD. The assay was immunoSEQ multiplex PCR, and TCRdb's table has in-frame clones only and misses some. The sample lists around 700,000 clones; 80% to 90% were seen once. Specimen: peripheral blood. The clonotype comes from a woman aged 18-29 years with acute or convalescent COVID-19. The chain recombines TRBV10-3 with TRBJ1-2; D not resolved. This CDR3 is CAISGLADGYTF. CDR3 in DNA: TGTGCCATCAGTGGCCTCGCGGATGGCTACACCTTC.